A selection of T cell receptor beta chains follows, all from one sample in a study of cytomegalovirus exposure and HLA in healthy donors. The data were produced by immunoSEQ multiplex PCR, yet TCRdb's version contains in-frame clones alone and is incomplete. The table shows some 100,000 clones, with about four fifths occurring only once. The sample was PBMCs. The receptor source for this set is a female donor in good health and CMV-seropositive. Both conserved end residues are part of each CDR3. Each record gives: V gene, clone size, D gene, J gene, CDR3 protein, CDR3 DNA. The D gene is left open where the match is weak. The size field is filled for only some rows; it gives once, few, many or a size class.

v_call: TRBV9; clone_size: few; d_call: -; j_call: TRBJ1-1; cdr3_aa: CASSVATGMNTEAFF; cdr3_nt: TGTGCCAGCAGCGTAGCGACAGGAATGAACACTGAAGCTTTCTTT
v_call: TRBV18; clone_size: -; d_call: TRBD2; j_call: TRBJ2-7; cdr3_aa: CASSPPSGRDEQYF; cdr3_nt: TGTGCCAGCTCACCACCTAGCGGGAGGGACGAGCAGTACTTC
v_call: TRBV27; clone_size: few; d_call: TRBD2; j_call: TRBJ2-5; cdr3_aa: CASSLNSGGAMETQYF; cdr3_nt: TGTGCCAGCAGTTTGAATAGCGGGGGGGCTATGGAGACCCAGTACTTC
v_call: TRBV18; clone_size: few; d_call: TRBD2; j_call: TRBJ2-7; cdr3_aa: CASSPGTTYEQYF; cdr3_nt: TGTGCCAGCTCCCCCGGGACTACGTACGAGCAGTACTTC
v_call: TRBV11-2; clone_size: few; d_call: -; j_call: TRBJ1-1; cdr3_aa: CASSLVGARQTEAFF; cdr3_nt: TGTGCCAGCAGCTTAGTGGGCGCCAGGCAGACTGAAGCTTTCTTT
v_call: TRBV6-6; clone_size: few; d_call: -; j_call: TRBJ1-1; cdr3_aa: CASTDLRGTEAFF; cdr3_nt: TGTGCCAGCACCGACCTAAGGGGCACTGAAGCTTTCTTT
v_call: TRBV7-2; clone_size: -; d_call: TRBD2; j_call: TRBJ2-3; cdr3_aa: CASSLERGPTDTQYF; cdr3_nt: TGTGCCAGCAGCTTAGAGCGGGGACCCACAGATACGCAGTATTTT
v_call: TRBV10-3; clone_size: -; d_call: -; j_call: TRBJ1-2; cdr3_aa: CAISLEDIYGYTF; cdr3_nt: TGTGCCATCAGTCTCGAGGATATCTATGGCTACACCTTC
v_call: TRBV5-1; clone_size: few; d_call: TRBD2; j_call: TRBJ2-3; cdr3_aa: CASSSIAGPSTDTQYF; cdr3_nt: TGCGCCAGCAGCTCAATAGCGGGCCCTAGCACAGATACGCAGTATTTT
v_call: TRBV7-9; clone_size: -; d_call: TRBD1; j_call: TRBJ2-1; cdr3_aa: CASSPRTGVSYNEQFF; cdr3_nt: TGTGCCAGCAGCCCCCGGACAGGGGTGTCCTACAATGAGCAGTTCTTC
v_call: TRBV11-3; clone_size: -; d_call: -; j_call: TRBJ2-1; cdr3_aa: CASSAGGLLNEQFF; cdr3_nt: TGTGCCAGCAGCGCAGGAGGATTATTGAATGAGCAGTTCTTC
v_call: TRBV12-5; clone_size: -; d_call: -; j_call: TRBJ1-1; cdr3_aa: CASTWVGGLDTEAFF; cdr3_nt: TGTGCTAGTACCTGGGTCGGGGGTTTGGACACTGAAGCTTTCTTT
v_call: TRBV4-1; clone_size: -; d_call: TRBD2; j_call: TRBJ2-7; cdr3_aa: CASSQAPGLGSYEQYF; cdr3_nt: TGCGCCAGCAGCCAAGCGCCTGGACTAGGGAGCTACGAGCAGTACTTC
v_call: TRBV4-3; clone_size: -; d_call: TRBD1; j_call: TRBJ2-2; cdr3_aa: CASSRWGQGNTGELFF; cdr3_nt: TGCGCCAGCAGCCGATGGGGACAGGGGAACACCGGGGAGCTGTTTTTT
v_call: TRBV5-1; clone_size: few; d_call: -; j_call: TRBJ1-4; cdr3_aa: CASSSGSYEKLFF; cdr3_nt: TGCGCCAGCAGCTCCGGGTCCTATGAAAAACTGTTTTTT
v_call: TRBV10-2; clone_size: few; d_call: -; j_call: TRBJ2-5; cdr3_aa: CASSESVAPQETQYF; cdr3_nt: TGCGCCAGCAGTGAGTCGGTAGCTCCTCAAGAGACCCAGTACTTC
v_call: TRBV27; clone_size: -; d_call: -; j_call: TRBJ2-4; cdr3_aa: CASTPWASLAKNIQYF; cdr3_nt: TGTGCCAGCACCCCGTGGGCTTCCTTAGCCAAAAACATTCAGTACTTC
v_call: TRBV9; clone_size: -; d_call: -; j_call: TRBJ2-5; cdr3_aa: CASRPGRDLQETQYF; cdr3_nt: TGTGCCAGCAGGCCGGGGCGGGACTTACAAGAGACCCAGTACTTC
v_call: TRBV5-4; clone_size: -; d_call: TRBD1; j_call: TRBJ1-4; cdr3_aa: CASSLTDRAGNEKLFF; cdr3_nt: TGTGCCAGCAGCTTGACGGACAGGGCGGGGAATGAAAAACTGTTTTTT
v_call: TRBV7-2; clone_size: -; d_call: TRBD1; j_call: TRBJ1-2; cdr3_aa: CASSLAGTGGYTF; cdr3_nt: TGTGCCAGCAGCTTAGCCGGGACAGGCGGCTACACCTTC
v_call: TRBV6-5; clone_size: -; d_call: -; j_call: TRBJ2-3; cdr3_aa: CASSYGQIRTDTQYF; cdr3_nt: TGTGCCAGCAGTTACGGACAGATTAGGACAGATACGCAGTATTTT
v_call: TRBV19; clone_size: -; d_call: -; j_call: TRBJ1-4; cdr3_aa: CAGRVEGGKTNEKLFF; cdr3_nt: TGTGCCGGTAGGGTCGAGGGAGGGAAAACTAATGAAAAACTGTTTTTT
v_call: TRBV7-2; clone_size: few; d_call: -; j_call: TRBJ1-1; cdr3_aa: CASSFRVNTEAFF; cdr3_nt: TGTGCCAGCAGCTTCCGCGTGAACACTGAAGCTTTCTTT
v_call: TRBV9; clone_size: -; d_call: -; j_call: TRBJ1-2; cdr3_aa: CASSARGRYTF; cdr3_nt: TGTGCCAGCAGCGCGAGAGGCCGCTACACCTTC
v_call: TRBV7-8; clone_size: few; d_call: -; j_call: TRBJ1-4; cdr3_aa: CASSLPNEKLFF; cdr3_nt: TGTGCCAGCAGCTTACCGAATGAAAAACTGTTTTTT
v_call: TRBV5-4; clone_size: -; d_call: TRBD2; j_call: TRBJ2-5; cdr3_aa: CASRGGLADQETQYF; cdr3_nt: TGTGCCAGCAGGGGGGGACTAGCGGACCAAGAGACCCAGTACTTC
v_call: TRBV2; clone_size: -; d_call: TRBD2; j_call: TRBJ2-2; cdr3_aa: CASSGTSGSFTGELFF; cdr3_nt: TGTGCCAGCAGTGGGACTAGCGGGAGTTTCACCGGGGAGCTGTTTTTT
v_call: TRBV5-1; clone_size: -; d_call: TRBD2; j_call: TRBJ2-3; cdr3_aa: CASSRTPSGSTTDTQYF; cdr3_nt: TGCGCCAGCAGCCGTACCCCTAGCGGGAGCACAACAGATACGCAGTATTTT
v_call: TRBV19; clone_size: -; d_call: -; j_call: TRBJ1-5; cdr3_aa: CASRLGLSNQPQHF; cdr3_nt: TGTGCCTCTAGACTTGGTCTTAGCAATCAGCCCCAGCATTTT
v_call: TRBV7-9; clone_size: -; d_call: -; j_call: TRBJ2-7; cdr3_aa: CASSGRTATYEQYF; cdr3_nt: TGTGCCAGCAGCGGAAGGACAGCCACCTACGAGCAGTACTTC
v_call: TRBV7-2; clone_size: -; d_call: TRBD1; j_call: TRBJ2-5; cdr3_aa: CASSVQGALGETQYF; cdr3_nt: TGTGCCAGCAGCGTACAGGGGGCGCTTGGAGAGACCCAGTACTTC
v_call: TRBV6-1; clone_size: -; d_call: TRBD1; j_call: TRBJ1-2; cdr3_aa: CASSEGRGQGTGYTF; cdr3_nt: TGTGCCAGCAGTGAAGGCCGAGGACAGGGAACGGGCTACACCTTC
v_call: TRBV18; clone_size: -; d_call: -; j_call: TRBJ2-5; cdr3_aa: CASSPGSQETQYF; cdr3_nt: TGTGCCAGCTCACCCGGGAGTCAAGAGACCCAGTACTTC
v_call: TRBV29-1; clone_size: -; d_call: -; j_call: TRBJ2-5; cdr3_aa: CSVAIGGIHQETQYF; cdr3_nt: TGCAGCGTTGCAATTGGGGGGATCCACCAAGAGACCCAGTACTTC
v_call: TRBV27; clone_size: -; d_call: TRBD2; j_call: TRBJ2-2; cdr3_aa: CASSRAGRAGTGELFF; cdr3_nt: TGTGCCAGCAGTCGAGCCGGGAGGGCCGGCACCGGGGAGCTGTTTTTT
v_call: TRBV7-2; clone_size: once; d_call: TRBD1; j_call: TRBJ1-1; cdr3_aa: CASSLDSGGTEAFF; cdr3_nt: TGTGCCAGCAGCTTAGATTCAGGGGGTACTGAAGCTTTCTTT
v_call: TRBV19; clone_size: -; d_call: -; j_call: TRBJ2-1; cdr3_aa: CASNHGSSSYNEQFF; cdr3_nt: TGTGCCAGTAATCATGGGTCTAGCTCCTACAATGAGCAGTTCTTC
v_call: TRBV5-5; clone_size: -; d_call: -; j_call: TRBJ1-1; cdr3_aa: CASVPRGEMNTEAFF; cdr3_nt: TGTGCCAGCGTTCCCCGGGGAGAGATGAACACTGAAGCTTTCTTT
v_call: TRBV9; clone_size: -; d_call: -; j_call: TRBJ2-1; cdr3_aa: CASSPPGSNFGGQFF; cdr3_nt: TGTGCCAGCAGCCCACCCGGGTCAAACTTCGGAGGGCAGTTCTTC
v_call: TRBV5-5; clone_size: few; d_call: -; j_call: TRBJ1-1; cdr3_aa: CASSLRGWDTEAFF; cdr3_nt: TGTGCCAGCAGCTTACGGGGGTGGGACACTGAAGCTTTCTTT
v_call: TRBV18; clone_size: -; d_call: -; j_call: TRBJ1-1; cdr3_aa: CASSPRRENTEAFF; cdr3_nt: TGTGCCAGCTCACCAAGGCGGGAGAACACTGAAGCTTTCTTT
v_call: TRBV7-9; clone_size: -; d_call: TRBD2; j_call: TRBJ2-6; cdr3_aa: CASSTGLAGGSSGANVLTF; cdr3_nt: TGTGCCAGCAGCACGGGACTAGCGGGGGGCAGCTCTGGGGCCAACGTCCTGACTTTC
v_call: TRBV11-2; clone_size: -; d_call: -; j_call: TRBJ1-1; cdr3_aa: CASSLEPGLVGTEAFF; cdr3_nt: TGTGCCAGCAGCTTAGAACCGGGGTTGGTTGGGACTGAAGCTTTCTTT
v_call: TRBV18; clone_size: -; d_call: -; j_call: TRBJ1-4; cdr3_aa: CASSPQAGGDEKLFF; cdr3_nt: TGTGCCAGCTCACCACAAGCTGGGGGCGACGAAAAACTGTTTTTT
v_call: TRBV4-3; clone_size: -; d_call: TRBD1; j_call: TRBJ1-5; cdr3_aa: CASSDGQGNQPQHF; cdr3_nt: TGCGCCAGCAGCGACGGACAGGGAAATCAGCCCCAGCATTTT
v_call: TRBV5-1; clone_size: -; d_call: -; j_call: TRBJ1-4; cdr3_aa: CASSVTATNEKLFF; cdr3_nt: TGCGCCAGCAGCGTGACAGCGACTAATGAAAAACTGTTTTTT
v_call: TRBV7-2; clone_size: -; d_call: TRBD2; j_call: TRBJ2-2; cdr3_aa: CASSWTSGEMELFF; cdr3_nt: TGTGCCAGCAGCTGGACTAGCGGGGAGATGGAGCTGTTTTTT
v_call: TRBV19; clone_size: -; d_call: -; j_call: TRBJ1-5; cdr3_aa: CASSRGGAPQPQHF; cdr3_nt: TGTGCCAGTAGTAGGGGAGGGGCACCCCAGCCCCAGCATTTT
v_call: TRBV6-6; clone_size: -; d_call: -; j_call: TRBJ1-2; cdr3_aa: CASSSLDSNGYTF; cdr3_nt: TGTGCCAGCAGCTCCCTAGACTCTAATGGCTACACCTTC
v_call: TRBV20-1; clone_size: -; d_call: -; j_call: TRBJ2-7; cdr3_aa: CSARSGNTQYF; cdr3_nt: TGCAGTGCTAGATCGGGGAACACCCAGTACTTC
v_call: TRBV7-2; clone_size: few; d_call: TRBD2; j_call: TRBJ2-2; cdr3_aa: CASSPRGGRATGELFF; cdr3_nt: TGTGCCAGCAGCCCACGGGGCGGGAGGGCCACCGGGGAGCTGTTTTTT
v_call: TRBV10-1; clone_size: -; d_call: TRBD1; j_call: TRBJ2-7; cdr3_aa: CASRNTRGQGEVQYF; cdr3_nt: TGCGCCAGCAGAAATACAAGGGGACAGGGGGAAGTGCAGTACTTC
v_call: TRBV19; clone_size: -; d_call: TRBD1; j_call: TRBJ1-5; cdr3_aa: CASSIGQGSNQPQHF; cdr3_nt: TGTGCCAGTAGTATCGGACAGGGTAGCAATCAGCCCCAGCATTTT